The TCR beta chain under discussion was sequenced for a study of T cell responses to AZD1222 COVID-19 vaccine. Second-dose groups at about 4 or about 12 weeks were pooled. With regard to this clone: Its antigen is not identified.

Sequenced by immunoSEQ multiplex PCR; TCRdb stores in-frame clones only, minus some. In the table there are over 120,000 clones, 90% to 95% of which are singletons. In germline, CDR1 is MNHEY, CDR2 SVGEGT. The CDR3 is made up of 18 amino acids. Trimming removed 0 bases from V and 3 bases from J; junction bases left unmatched: 13. Study results and limitations: None of the repertoires were sampled until the peak T cell response had passed. Baseline testing showed seropositivity in only six AZD1222 recipients. Among spike-specific TCRs, nearly half reportedly target unmutated variant regions.

The source was peripheral blood, collected 28 days after the second AZD1222 dose. This receptor was taken from an adult who received the AZD1222 COVID-19 vaccine. This chain joins TRBV6-2 or TRBV6-3 and TRBJ2-7, with 8 bases aligning to TRBD2. CDR3 region: CASSYSSGGTTLFYEQYF. CDR3 DNA: TGTGCCAGCAGTTACTCGAGCGGGGGTACCACGCTTTTCTACGAGCAGTACTTC.